Listed below are T cell receptor beta chains from one sample, sequenced in a study of regulatory T cells in long-lasting Graves disease. TCRdb reprocessed the multiplex PCR reads via MiXCR and lists one record per CDR3 protein. The data contain about 540,000 distinct CDR3 sequences, less than 15% of them singletons. The same data also went into a second study, on T cells in Graves' hyperthyroidism and ophthalmopathy.

Sample: peripheral blood mononuclear cells (PBMCs), taken at new diagnosis, from a patient treated with antithyroid drugs. The receptors derive from a young man with Graves disease. CDR3s include the opening cysteine and the closing phenylalanine or tryptophan. Fields, in order: D gene, V gene, clone size, J gene, CDR3 DNA, CDR3 protein. The D gene is left open where the match is weak. The listing skips clone size in some rows; elsewhere it reads once, few, many or a size class.

D: TRBD2; V: TRBV20-1; size: many; J: TRBJ2-1; DNA: TGCAGTGCTAGAGATCCCCTCGGGGAGCGGGAGTTGTTCTTC; CDR3: CSARDPLGERELFF
D: .; V: TRBV20-1; size: many; J: TRBJ2-2; DNA: TGCAGTGCTAGAGAAGGTGGATCCGGCGGGGAGCTGTTTTTT; CDR3: CSAREGGSGGELFF
D: .; V: TRBV7-2; size: many; J: TRBJ2-7; DNA: TGTGCCAGCAGTTCGATTTGGGGACCTCCCTACGAGCAGTACTTC; CDR3: CASSSIWGPPYEQYF
D: .; V: TRBV2; size: .; J: TRBJ1-4; DNA: TGTGCCAGCAGGGATCAGACAGTTGCAACTAATGAAAAACTGTTTTTT; CDR3: CASRDQTVATNEKLFF
D: .; V: TRBV5-1; size: .; J: TRBJ2-4; DNA: TGCGCCAGCAGCTTGGGACAGGCCCCTAACATTCAGTACTTC; CDR3: CASSLGQAPNIQYF
D: .; V: TRBV30; size: .; J: TRBJ2-1; DNA: TGTGCCTTCCGATCGGGAGACTCCTACAATGAGCAGTTCTTC; CDR3: CAFRSGDSYNEQFF
D: .; V: TRBV10-3; size: few; J: TRBJ2-7; DNA: TGTGCCAACTCTAACGGTTACGAGCAGTACTTC; CDR3: CANSNGYEQYF
D: .; V: TRBV7-9; size: many; J: TRBJ1-5; DNA: TGTGCCAGTTCCGAAGCCCGGTGGCCCCAGCATTTT; CDR3: CASSEARWPQHF
D: .; V: TRBV7-9; size: few; J: TRBJ2-1; DNA: TGTGCCAGCAGCTTAGCGCTGCTGGGGCAGTTCTTC; CDR3: CASSLALLGQFF
D: TRBD2; V: TRBV29-1; size: many; J: TRBJ2-1; DNA: TGCAGCGTGGGGACTAGCGGGAGTGGCTATGAGCAGTTCTTC; CDR3: CSVGTSGSGYEQFF
D: TRBD2; V: TRBV6-1; size: few; J: TRBJ2-2; DNA: TGTGCCAGCAGACTAGCGGATACCACCGGGGAGCTGTTTTTT; CDR3: CASRLADTTGELFF
D: TRBD1; V: TRBV27; size: many; J: TRBJ2-1; DNA: TGTGCCAGTGGGACAGGGCCATACAATGAGCAGTTCTTC; CDR3: CASGTGPYNEQFF
D: TRBD2; V: TRBV6-1; size: many; J: TRBJ2-3; DNA: TGTGCCAGCAGTGAGACTAGCGGGGCACCTATCACAGATACGCAGTATTTT; CDR3: CASSETSGAPITDTQYF
D: TRBD1; V: TRBV19; size: .; J: TRBJ1-6; DNA: TGTGCCAGTAGGGGGACAGGGTATAATTCACCCCTCCACTTT; CDR3: CASRGTGYNSPLHF
D: TRBD1; V: TRBV27; size: many; J: TRBJ2-1; DNA: TGTGCCAGCAGTTTCAGGGGGCTGTCCTACAATGAGCAGTTCTTC; CDR3: CASSFRGLSYNEQFF
D: .; V: TRBV24-1; size: .; J: TRBJ2-1; DNA: TGTGCCACCAGTGATTTTCAAGGGGGCTCCTACAATGAGCAGTTCTTC; CDR3: CATSDFQGGSYNEQFF
D: TRBD2; V: TRBV2; size: many; J: TRBJ2-1; DNA: TGTGCCAGCAAGCCGGGACTAGCGGGAGTGCGGGAGCAGTTCTTC; CDR3: CASKPGLAGVREQFF
D: TRBD1; V: TRBV2; size: many; J: TRBJ2-4; DNA: TGTGCCAGCAGCTATAGGACAGGGTTAAACATTCAGTACTTC; CDR3: CASSYRTGLNIQYF
D: .; V: TRBV6-1; size: few; J: TRBJ1-4; DNA: TGTGCCAGCAGCCTCCCCCCTGAAAAACTGTTTTTT; CDR3: CASSLPPEKLFF
D: .; V: TRBV24-1; size: many; J: TRBJ1-2; DNA: TGTGCCACCAGTGATACAGGGTATGGCTACACCTTC; CDR3: CATSDTGYGYTF
D: .; V: TRBV6-2/TRBV6-3; size: many; J: TRBJ2-5; DNA: TGTGCCAGCAGCCCTACAGTGCTGGGTGAGACCCAGTACTTC; CDR3: CASSPTVLGETQYF
D: .; V: TRBV19; size: few; J: TRBJ1-5; DNA: TGTGCCAGTAGGTATAATCGCAATCAGCCCCAGCATTTT; CDR3: CASRYNRNQPQHF
D: .; V: TRBV20-1; size: many; J: TRBJ2-7; DNA: TGCAGTGCTAGGGCCAGGCACGAGCAGTACTTC; CDR3: CSARARHEQYF
D: TRBD2; V: TRBV12-3/TRBV12-4; size: .; J: TRBJ2-1; DNA: TGTGCCAGCACCTCCCGCGGGAGGCTAGGGAATGAGCAGTTCTTC; CDR3: CASTSRGRLGNEQFF
D: .; V: TRBV6-1; size: many; J: TRBJ2-7; DNA: TGTGCCAGCAGCCAGACAGGAGGGGGCTACGAGCAGTACTTC; CDR3: CASSQTGGGYEQYF
D: TRBD2; V: TRBV5-1; size: many; J: TRBJ2-1; DNA: TGCGCCAGCAGATTAGCGGGAGGGCCTGGGGAGCAGTTCTTC; CDR3: CASRLAGGPGEQFF
D: TRBD1; V: TRBV12-3/TRBV12-4; size: many; J: TRBJ1-2; DNA: TGTGCCAGCAGTTTTCAACAGGGGGTTCCTGGCTACACCTTC; CDR3: CASSFQQGVPGYTF
D: TRBD1; V: TRBV2; size: few; J: TRBJ1-5; DNA: TGTGCCAGCAGGACAGGGGGCGGTCAGCCCCAGCATTTT; CDR3: CASRTGGGQPQHF
D: .; V: TRBV4-1; size: few; J: TRBJ2-1; DNA: TGCGCCAGCAGCCAAGACAGTGGGTACTTTGCGTACAATGAGCAGTTCTTC; CDR3: CASSQDSGYFAYNEQFF
D: .; V: TRBV7-8; size: many; J: TRBJ2-5; DNA: TGTGCCAGCAGCTTAGAGTGGCAGGGGGAGACCCAGTACTTC; CDR3: CASSLEWQGETQYF
D: TRBD2; V: TRBV19; size: .; J: TRBJ2-1; DNA: TGTGCCACCCGCCCTAGCGGGAGCTCCTACAATGAGCAGTTCTTC; CDR3: CATRPSGSSYNEQFF
D: .; V: TRBV5-4; size: few; J: TRBJ1-2; DNA: TGTGCCAGCAGCTCCCCGACCAAGCGAGTTAACTATGGCTACACCTTC; CDR3: CASSSPTKRVNYGYTF
D: .; V: TRBV10-2; size: few; J: TRBJ1-5; DNA: TGCGCCAGCAGGTTGGTGGGGGAGCCCAATCAGCCCCAGCATTTT; CDR3: CASRLVGEPNQPQHF
D: .; V: TRBV10-2; size: many; J: TRBJ2-5; DNA: TGCGCCAGTCAAATAAGGAGGGTAGAGACCCAGTACTTC; CDR3: CASQIRRVETQYF
D: TRBD2; V: TRBV5-1; size: few; J: TRBJ2-2; DNA: TGCGCCAGCAGCCCGGGGACTAGCGGTCGCACCGGGGAGCTGTTTTTT; CDR3: CASSPGTSGRTGELFF
D: TRBD1; V: TRBV27; size: many; J: TRBJ2-5; DNA: TGTGCCAGCGGGCTCACAGGGGGAAGGGGCCAAGAGACCCAGTACTTC; CDR3: CASGLTGGRGQETQYF
D: TRBD2; V: TRBV5-1; size: .; J: TRBJ2-1; DNA: TGCGCCAGCAGGAGGGAGGGCCACCCTGAGCAGTTCTTC; CDR3: CASRREGHPEQFF
D: .; V: TRBV24-1; size: many; J: TRBJ2-7; DNA: TGTGCCACCAGTGATTCGACAGGCATTCTACCCTACGAGCAGTACTTC; CDR3: CATSDSTGILPYEQYF
D: .; V: TRBV7-8; size: many; J: TRBJ2-7; DNA: TGTGCCAGCAGCTTTGGAACTGCCTTCTCCTACGAGCAGTACTTC; CDR3: CASSFGTAFSYEQYF
D: TRBD1; V: TRBV6-1; size: many; J: TRBJ1-2; DNA: TGTGCCAGCAGCTCAGGGGGTGGCTACACCTTC; CDR3: CASSSGGGYTF
D: .; V: TRBV19; size: .; J: TRBJ2-2; DNA: TGTGCCAGTAGTCCCGACTGGGCCGGGGAGCTGTTTTTT; CDR3: CASSPDWAGELFF
D: TRBD1; V: TRBV5-1; size: .; J: TRBJ2-5; DNA: TGCGCCAGCAGCCCGGGGGACAGGGGGCAAGAGACCCAGTACTTC; CDR3: CASSPGDRGQETQYF
D: .; V: TRBV19; size: .; J: TRBJ1-5; DNA: TGTGCCAGTAGCAGGATAGAACAGGGATACAATCAGCCCCAGCATTTT; CDR3: CASSRIEQGYNQPQHF
D: TRBD2; V: TRBV5-1; size: .; J: TRBJ2-4; DNA: TGCGCCAGCAGCTTCGGACTAGCGGACAGGTTGTCCAAAAACATTCAGTACTTC; CDR3: CASSFGLADRLSKNIQYF
D: TRBD1; V: TRBV5-1; size: many; J: TRBJ2-6; DNA: TGCGCCAGCACTCAGACAGGGGTGGCTGGGGCCAACGTCCTGACTTTC; CDR3: CASTQTGVAGANVLTF